This entry is about one T cell receptor (beta chain). The data are from a study of blood T cell repertoires in COVID-19. Study-level information: Spain, Italy and the United States supplied samples that represented acute and convalescent COVID-19. PBMCs, B-cell-depleted T cells, or T cells were the source of the cDNA or gDNA that made up the material.

This CDR3 is built from 13 residues. Germline CDR1 and CDR2: SGHNT and YYREEE (reference sequence). With 4 bases removed from V and 2 bases from J, the gap between germline ends came to 8 bases. TCRdb keeps only in-frame clones here, not all; method: immunoSEQ multiplex PCR. The sample lists 150,000 or so clones, roughly 86% occurring once. The TCR originated in a human donor in a cohort sampled during active COVID-19. The sample consisted of peripheral blood. The chain couples TRBV5-4 to TRBJ2-3; the D gene is possibly TRBD1 (6 bases). CDR3 nucleotides: TGTGCCAGCAGCCGGGACACCACAGATACGCAGTATTTT. Translation: CASSRDTTDTQYF.